The clone carrying this T cell receptor beta chain has a count of ten or more. The target antigen is unknown. V gave up 3 bases and J gave up 8 bases, with 16 bases separating them. This CDR3 comprises 14 residues. CDR1 and CDR2 (germline): ENHRY, SYGVKD. The data originate from a study of CD8 T cells in ankylosing spondylitis. Study-wide results and limits: Blood of patients with ankylosing spondylitis appeared to be characterized by a TCR beta motif of about 8 highly homologous variants.

Quantitative 5'-RACE with molecular barcodes generated TCR beta libraries. TCRdb processed the 5' RACE reads anew with MiXCR; each CDR3 protein has one entry. The data contain approximately 150,000 distinct CDR3 sequences, about 15% of them singletons. J is TRBJ1-2 and V is TRBV10-3; D perhaps matches TRBD1 (5 bases). The receptor was derived from a male donor with ankylosing spondylitis. Sequencing used blood, either unsorted or a sorted T cell fraction (not recorded which). The DNA of the CDR3 is TGTGCCATCAGTGAAGTCAGGGAGGGAGAAGGCTACACCTTC. Its protein product is CAISEVREGEGYTF.